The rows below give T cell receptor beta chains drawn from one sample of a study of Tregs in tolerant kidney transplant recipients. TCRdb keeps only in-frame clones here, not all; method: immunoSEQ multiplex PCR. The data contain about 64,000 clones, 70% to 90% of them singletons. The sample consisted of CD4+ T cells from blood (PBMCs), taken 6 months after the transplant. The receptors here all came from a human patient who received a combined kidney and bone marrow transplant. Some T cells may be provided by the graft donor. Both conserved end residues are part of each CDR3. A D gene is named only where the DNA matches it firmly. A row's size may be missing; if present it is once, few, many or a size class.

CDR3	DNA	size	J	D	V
CAISEWTGAKNIQYF	TGTGCCATCAGTGAGTGGACAGGGGCCAAAAACATTCAGTACTTC	NA	TRBJ2-4	TRBD1	TRBV10-3
CASSFGTLKDEQFF	TGCGCCAGCAGCTTTGGGACTCTGAAAGATGAGCAGTTCTTC	NA	TRBJ2-1	NA	TRBV5-1
CASSLEAGSYEQYF	TGTGCCAGCAGCTTAGAGGCAGGTTCCTACGAGCAGTACTTC	NA	TRBJ2-7	NA	TRBV11-1
CASRFHRDRGANQPQHF	TGTGCAAGTCGCTTCCACCGAGACAGGGGCGCCAATCAGCCCCAGCATTTT	once	TRBJ1-5	NA	TRBV12-2
CASSLDIRATEAFF	TGTGCCAGCAGCTTGGATATCCGCGCAACTGAAGCTTTCTTT	NA	TRBJ1-1	NA	TRBV5-4
CASSRLDRLAKNIQYF	TGCGCCAGCAGCCGACTAGACCGACTAGCCAAAAACATTCAGTACTTC	NA	TRBJ2-4	NA	TRBV4-1
CASSLVRGEAFF	TGTGCCAGCAGCTTAGTCAGGGGTGAAGCTTTCTTT	NA	TRBJ1-1	NA	TRBV7-8
CASSALLAVGEQFF	TGTGCCAGCAGTGCCCTACTAGCTGTTGGGGAGCAGTTCTTC	NA	TRBJ2-1	NA	TRBV6-1
CASSLSGGNYGYTF	TGCGCCAGCAGCTTATCAGGTGGAAACTATGGCTACACCTTC	NA	TRBJ1-2	NA	TRBV5-1
CASSFLVGQGTGETQYF	TGTGCCAGCAGCTTCCTCGTAGGGCAGGGTACTGGGGAGACCCAGTACTTC	once	TRBJ2-5	NA	TRBV7-2